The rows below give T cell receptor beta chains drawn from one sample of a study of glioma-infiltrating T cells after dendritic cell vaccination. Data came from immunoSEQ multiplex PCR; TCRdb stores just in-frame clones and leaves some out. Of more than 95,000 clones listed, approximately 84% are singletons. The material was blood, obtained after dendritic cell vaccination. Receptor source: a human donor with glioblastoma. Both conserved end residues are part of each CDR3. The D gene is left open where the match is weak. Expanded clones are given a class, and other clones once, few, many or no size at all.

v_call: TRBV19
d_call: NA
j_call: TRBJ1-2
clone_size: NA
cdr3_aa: CASSIQGRANYGYTF
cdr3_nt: TGTGCCAGTAGTATTCAGGGGCGAGCTAACTATGGCTACACCTTC

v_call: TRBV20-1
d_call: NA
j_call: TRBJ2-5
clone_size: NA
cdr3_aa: CSASRGTQYF
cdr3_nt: TGCAGTGCTAGTAGAGGGACCCAGTACTTC

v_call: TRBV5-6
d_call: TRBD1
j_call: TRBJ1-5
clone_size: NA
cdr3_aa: CASSIRTGTGQPQHF
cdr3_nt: TGTGCCAGCAGCATAAGGACAGGGACGGGTCAGCCCCAGCATTTT

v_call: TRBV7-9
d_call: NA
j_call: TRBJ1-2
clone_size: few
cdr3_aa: CASSSDYGNGYTF
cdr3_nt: TGTGCCAGCAGCTCGGACTATGGGAATGGCTACACCTTC

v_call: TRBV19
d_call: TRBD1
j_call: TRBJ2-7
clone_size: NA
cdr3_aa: CASSIAGGRNEQYF
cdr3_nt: TGTGCCAGTAGTATAGCAGGGGGCAGGAACGAGCAGTACTTC

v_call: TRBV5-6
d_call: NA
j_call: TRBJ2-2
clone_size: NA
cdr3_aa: CASSLGRFRDGLTGELFF
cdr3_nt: TGTGCCAGCAGCTTGGGACGATTTCGAGACGGACTCACCGGGGAGCTGTTTTTT

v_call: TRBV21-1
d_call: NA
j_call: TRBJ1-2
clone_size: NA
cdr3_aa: CASSLRDRIYGYTF
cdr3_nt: TGTGCCAGCAGCTTGCGGGACAGGATCTATGGCTACACCTTC

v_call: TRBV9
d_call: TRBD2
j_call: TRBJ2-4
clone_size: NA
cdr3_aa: CASSVGATSGSLGNSAKNIQYF
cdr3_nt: TGTGCCAGCAGCGTTGGAGCGACTAGCGGGAGTCTCGGTAACTCGGCCAAAAACATTCAGTACTTC

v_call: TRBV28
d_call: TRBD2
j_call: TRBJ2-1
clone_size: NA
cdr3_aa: CASSRRLAGRGEQFF
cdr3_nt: TGTGCCAGCAGTCGCAGACTAGCGGGACGGGGCGAGCAGTTCTTC

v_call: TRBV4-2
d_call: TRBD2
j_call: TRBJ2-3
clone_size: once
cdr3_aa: CASSQELAGGGTDTQYF
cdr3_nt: TGTGCCAGCAGCCAAGAGCTAGCGGGAGGGGGCACAGATACGCAGTATTTT

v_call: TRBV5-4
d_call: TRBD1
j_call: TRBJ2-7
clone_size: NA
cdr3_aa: CASSGTGGRYEQYF
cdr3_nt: TGTGCCAGCAGCGGGACAGGGGGCAGGTACGAGCAGTACTTC

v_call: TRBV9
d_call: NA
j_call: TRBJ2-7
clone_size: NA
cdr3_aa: CASSGGSGYNYEQYF
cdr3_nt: TGTGCCAGCAGCGGAGGATCGGGATATAACTACGAGCAGTACTTC

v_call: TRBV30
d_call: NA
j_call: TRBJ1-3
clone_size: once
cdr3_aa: CARGRNSGNTIYF
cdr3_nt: TGTGCCCGGGGGAGAAACTCTGGAAACACCATATATTTT

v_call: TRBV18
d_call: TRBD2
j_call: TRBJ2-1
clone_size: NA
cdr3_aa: CASSSGTSLAYEQFF
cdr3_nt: TGTGCCAGCTCATCCGGGACTAGCCTGGCGTATGAGCAGTTCTTC

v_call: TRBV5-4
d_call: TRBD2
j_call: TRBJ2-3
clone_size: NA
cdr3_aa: CASSRSGRGTDTQYF
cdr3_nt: TGTGCCAGCAGTAGGAGCGGGAGGGGCACAGATACGCAGTATTTT

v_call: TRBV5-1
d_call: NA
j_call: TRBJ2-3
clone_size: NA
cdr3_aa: CASSPGGSPTQYF
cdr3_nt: TGCGCCAGCAGCCCTGGAGGGTCCCCGACGCAGTATTTT

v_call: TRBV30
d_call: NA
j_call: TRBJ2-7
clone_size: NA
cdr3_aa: CAWKRGTYEQYF
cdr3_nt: TGTGCCTGGAAAAGGGGAACCTACGAGCAGTACTTC

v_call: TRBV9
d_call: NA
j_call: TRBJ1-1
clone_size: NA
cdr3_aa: CASSGTPNTEAFF
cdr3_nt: TGTGCCAGCAGCGGCACTCCGAACACTGAAGCTTTCTTT

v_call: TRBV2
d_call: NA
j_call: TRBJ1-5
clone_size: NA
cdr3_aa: CASTQGPNQPQHF
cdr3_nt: TGTGCCAGCACCCAGGGCCCCAATCAGCCCCAGCATTTT

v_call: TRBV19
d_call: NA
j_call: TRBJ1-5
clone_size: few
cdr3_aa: CASKSGDSNQPQHF
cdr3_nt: TGTGCCAGCAAGTCAGGGGACAGCAATCAGCCCCAGCATTTT

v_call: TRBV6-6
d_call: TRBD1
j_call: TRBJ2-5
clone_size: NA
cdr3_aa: CASSGQGRETQYF
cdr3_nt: TGTGCCAGCAGCGGACAGGGGCGCGAGACCCAGTACTTC

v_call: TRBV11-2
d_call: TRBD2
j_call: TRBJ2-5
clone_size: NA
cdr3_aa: CASSLQPSGGQYF
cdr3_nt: TGTGCCAGCAGCCTACAGCCCTCGGGGGGCCAGTACTTC

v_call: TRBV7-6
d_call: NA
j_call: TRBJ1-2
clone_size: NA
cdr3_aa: CASSLDPGNYGYTF
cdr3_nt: TGTGCCAGCAGCTTAGACCCAGGGAACTATGGCTACACCTTC

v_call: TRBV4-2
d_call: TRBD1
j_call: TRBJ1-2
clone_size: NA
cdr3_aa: CASSHSGQGRSYGYTF
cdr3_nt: TGTGCCAGCAGCCATTCCGGACAGGGTCGCAGCTATGGCTACACCTTC

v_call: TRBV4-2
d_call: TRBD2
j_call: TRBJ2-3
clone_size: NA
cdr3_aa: CASSQDLAGGATDTQYF
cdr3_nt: TGTGCCAGCAGCCAAGATCTTGCGGGGGGGGCGACAGATACGCAGTATTTT

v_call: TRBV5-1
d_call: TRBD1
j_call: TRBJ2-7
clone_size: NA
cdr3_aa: CASSSTGFNEQYF
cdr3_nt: TGCGCCAGCAGCTCGACAGGGTTTAACGAGCAGTACTTC

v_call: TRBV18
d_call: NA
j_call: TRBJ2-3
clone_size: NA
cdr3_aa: CASSPVQGHPSTDTQYF
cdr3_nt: TGTGCCAGCTCACCAGTCCAGGGACATCCTAGCACAGATACGCAGTATTTT

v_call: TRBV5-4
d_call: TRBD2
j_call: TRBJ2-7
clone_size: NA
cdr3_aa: CASSLGGLAGGNEQYF
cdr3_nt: TGTGCCAGCAGCTTGGGGGGGTTAGCGGGAGGAAACGAGCAGTACTTC

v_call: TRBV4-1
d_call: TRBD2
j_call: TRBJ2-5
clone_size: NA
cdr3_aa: CASSQGGTSGYKETQYF
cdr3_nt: TGCGCCAGCAGCCAGGGAGGGACTAGCGGATATAAAGAGACCCAGTACTTC

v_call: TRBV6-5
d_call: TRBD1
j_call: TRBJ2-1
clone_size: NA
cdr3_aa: CASSEGASNEQFF
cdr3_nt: TGTGCCAGCAGTGAGGGGGCGAGCAATGAGCAGTTCTTC

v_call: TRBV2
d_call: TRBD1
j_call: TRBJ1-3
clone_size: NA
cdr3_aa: CASSRDRGQRLGNTIYF
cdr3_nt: TGTGCCAGCAGCCGGGACAGGGGTCAAAGGCTTGGAAACACCATATATTTT

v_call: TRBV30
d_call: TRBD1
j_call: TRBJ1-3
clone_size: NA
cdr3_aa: CAWRDRGRSGNTIYF
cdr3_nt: TGTGCCTGGAGGGACAGGGGGAGGTCTGGAAACACCATATATTTT

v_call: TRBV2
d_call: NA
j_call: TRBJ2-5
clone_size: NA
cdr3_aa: CASSGFQGATTQYF
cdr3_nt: TGTGCCAGCAGTGGGTTTCAAGGGGCAACGACCCAGTACTTC

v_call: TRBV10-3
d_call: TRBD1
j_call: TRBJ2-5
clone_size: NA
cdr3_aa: CAISDGQGGETQYF
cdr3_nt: TGTGCCATCAGTGACGGACAGGGCGGGGAGACCCAGTACTTC

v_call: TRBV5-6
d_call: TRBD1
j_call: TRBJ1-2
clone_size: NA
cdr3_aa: CASSSAGTDNYGYTF
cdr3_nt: TGTGCCAGCAGCTCCGCCGGGACAGATAACTATGGCTACACCTTC

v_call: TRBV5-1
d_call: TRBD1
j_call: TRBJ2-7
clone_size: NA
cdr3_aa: CASRPAPSGQSYEQYF
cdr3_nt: TGCGCCAGCAGACCCGCACCTTCGGGACAGAGCTACGAGCAGTACTTC

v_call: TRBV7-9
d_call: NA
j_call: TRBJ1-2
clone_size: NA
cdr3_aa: CASSLEGGGAYGYTF
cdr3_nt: TGTGCCAGCAGCTTAGAGGGCGGGGGCGCCTATGGCTACACCTTC

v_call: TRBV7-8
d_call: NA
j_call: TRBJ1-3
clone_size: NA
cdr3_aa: CASSSERGSGNTIYF
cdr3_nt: TGTGCCAGCAGCTCGGAGCGGGGCTCTGGAAACACCATATATTTT

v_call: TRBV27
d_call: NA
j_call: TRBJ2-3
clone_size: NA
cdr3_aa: CASSVTYTDTQYF
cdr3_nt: TGTGCCAGCAGTGTGACATACACAGATACGCAGTATTTT

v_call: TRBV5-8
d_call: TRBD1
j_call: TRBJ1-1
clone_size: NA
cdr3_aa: CASSREHRQGGPEAFF
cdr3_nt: TGTGCCAGCAGCAGAGAACACCGACAGGGGGGACCTGAAGCTTTCTTT

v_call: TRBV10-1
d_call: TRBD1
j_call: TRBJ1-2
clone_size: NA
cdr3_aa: CASSPTGRNYGYTF
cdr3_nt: TGCGCCAGCAGTCCGACAGGGCGAAACTATGGCTACACCTTC

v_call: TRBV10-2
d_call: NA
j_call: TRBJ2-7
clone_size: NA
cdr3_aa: CASSQGTYEQYF
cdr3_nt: TGCGCCAGCAGTCAGGGAACCTACGAGCAGTACTTC

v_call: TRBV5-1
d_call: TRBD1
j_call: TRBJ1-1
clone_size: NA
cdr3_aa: CASSLGQGATEAFF
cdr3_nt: TGCGCCAGCAGCTTGGGACAGGGGGCGACTGAAGCTTTCTTT

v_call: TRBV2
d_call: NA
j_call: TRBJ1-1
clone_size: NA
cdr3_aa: CASRAELNTEAFF
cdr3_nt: TGTGCCAGCAGGGCAGAACTGAACACTGAAGCTTTCTTT

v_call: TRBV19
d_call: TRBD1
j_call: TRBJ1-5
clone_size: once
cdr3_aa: CASSADRDQPQHF
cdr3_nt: TGTGCCAGTAGTGCAGACAGGGATCAGCCCCAGCATTTT

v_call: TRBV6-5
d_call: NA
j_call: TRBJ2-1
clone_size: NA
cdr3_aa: CASSSQYNEQFF
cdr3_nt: TGTGCCAGCAGTTCCCAGTACAATGAGCAGTTCTTC

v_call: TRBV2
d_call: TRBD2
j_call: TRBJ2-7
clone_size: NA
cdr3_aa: CASTTGTSGFYEQYF
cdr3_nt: TGTGCCAGCACCACCGGGACTAGCGGCTTCTACGAGCAGTACTTC

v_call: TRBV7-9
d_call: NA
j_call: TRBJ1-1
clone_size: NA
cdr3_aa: CASSLGTGLVEAFF
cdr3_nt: TGTGCCAGCAGCTTAGGTACTGGGCTGGTTGAAGCTTTCTTT

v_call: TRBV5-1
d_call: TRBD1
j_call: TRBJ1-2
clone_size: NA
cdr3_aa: CASSLVRGRNYGYTF
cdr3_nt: TGCGCCAGCAGCTTGGTGAGGGGGCGCAACTATGGCTACACCTTC

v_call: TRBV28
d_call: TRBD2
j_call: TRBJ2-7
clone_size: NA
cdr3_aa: CASTPSSGSSHEQYF
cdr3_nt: TGTGCCAGCACCCCGTCTAGCGGGAGTTCCCACGAGCAGTACTTC

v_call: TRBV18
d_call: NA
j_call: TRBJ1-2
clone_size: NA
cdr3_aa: CASSPPTGHGYTF
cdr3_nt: TGTGCCAGCTCACCACCCACAGGGCATGGCTACACCTTC

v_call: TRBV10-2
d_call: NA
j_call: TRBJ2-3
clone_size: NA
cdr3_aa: CASRALPGTSTDTQYF
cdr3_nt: TGCGCCAGCAGGGCCCTCCCCGGGACTAGCACAGATACGCAGTATTTT

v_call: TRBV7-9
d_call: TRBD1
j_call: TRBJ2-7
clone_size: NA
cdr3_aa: CASSPGGTGTWEQYF
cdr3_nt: TGTGCCAGCAGTCCCGGTGGGACAGGGACGTGGGAGCAGTACTTC